A single sample gave rise to the 25 T cell receptor beta chains below, sequenced in a study of blood T cell repertoires in COVID-19. Assay used: immunoSEQ multiplex PCR; TCRdb lists only in-frame clones, some missing. Of 350,000 to 400,000 clones in the sample, roughly nine tenths were seen once. The sequencing sample was made of PBMCs or T cells enriched from blood (not recorded which). These receptors were obtained from a woman aged 25 to 45 who had recovered from COVID-19.

The rearrangement uses TRBV21-1 and TRBJ1-6; the table names TRBD1, a call not compared with the DNA. TRBV21-1 is a pseudogene locus. The CDR3 covers 17 residues. The CDR3 protein is CASRPQGKLTYNSPLHF. The DNA for the CDR3 is TGTGCCAGCAGGCCACAGGGGAAGTTAACCTATAATTCACCCCTCCACTTT.

The rearrangement uses TRBV27 and TRBJ2-1, with a weak D call TRBD2 (6 bases). In germline, CDR1 is MNHEY, CDR2 SMNVEV (reference sequence). The CDR3 sequence is 14 residues long. V lost 0 bases and J 6 bases, leaving 9 bases between the germline ends. The CDR3 region is CASSLSLTSNEQFF. CDR3 in DNA: TGTGCCAGCAGTTTATCTCTGACTAGCAATGAGCAGTTCTTC.

The chain carries TRBV5-1 and TRBJ2-1, with a tentative D call TRBD1 (5 bases). Germline V gene sequence: CDR1 SGHRS, CDR2 YFSETQ. The CDR3 spans 15 residues. V lost 0 bases, J lost 9 bases, and 16 bases lay in between. The CDR3 region is CASSLGGRSGLEQFF. For the CDR3, the DNA is TGCGCCAGCAGCTTGGGGGGCCGATCCGGGCTTGAGCAGTTCTTC.

The chain is built from TRBV9 and TRBJ2-3; possibly TRBD1 for D (5 bases). Trimming pared 2 bases from V and 1 base from J, leaving 14 bases between. CDR1 SGDLS and CDR2 YYNGEE come from the germline V gene. This CDR3 comprises 16 residues. CDR3 bases: TGTGCCAGCAGCGTTGGGGCCGGCCGCCGCACAGATACGCAGTATTTT. This sequence encodes CASSVGAGRRTDTQYF.

The J gene is TRBJ1-1, the V gene TRBV3-1 (or the pseudogene TRBV3-2); D possibly corresponds to TRBD1 (5 bases). The germline V gene encodes CDR1 LGHDT and CDR2 YNNKEL (reference sequence). Trimming left V 0 bases short and J 1 base short, with 9 bases between. The CDR3 covers 15 residues. DNA of the CDR3: TGTGCCAGCAGCCAAGAGTGGGGGGGGAACACTGAAGCTTTCTTT. This translates into CASSQEWGGNTEAFF.

This clone was counted a single time. The chain couples TRBV13 to TRBJ2-2, with 10 bases fitting TRBD2. V gave up 0 bases and J gave up 4 bases; unmatched junction bases: 11. This CDR3 contains 19 residues. From germline, CDR1 is PRHDT and CDR2 FYEKMQ (reference sequence). Here the CDR3 DNA reads TGTGCCAGCAGCTTAGGGTTAGCGGGGGGCCACTTGGGCACCGGGGAGCTGTTTTTT. This gives the protein CASSLGLAGGHLGTGELFF.

The chain employs TRBV6-1 and TRBJ1-1, with D perhaps TRBD1 (6 bases). V lost 2 bases, J lost 10 bases, and 11 bases lay in between. The CDR3 totals 12 residues. CDR1 and CDR2 from the germline V gene are MNHNS and SASEGT. CDR3 coding DNA: TGTGCCAGCAGTGAAAACAGGGTGGCAGCTTTCTTT. The encoded protein is CASSENRVAAFF.

V usage is TRBV28 and J usage is TRBJ2-5; 7 bases fit TRBD2. This CDR3 comprises 15 residues. Germline V gene data show CDR1 as MDHEN and CDR2 as SYDVKM. The ends lost 7 bases at V and 3 bases at J; junction bases unmatched: 11. CDR3 nucleotide sequence: TGTGCCAGCACCCCCGGCGGGAGCGTGGAAGAGACCCAGTACTTC. Translating it yields CASTPGGSVEETQYF.

This chain connects TRBV5-1 to TRBJ2-1; TRBD1 is a possible D gene (6 bases). Trimming stripped 5 bases from V and 0 bases from J, with 12 bases between. The germline V gene encodes CDR1 SGHRS and CDR2 YFSETQ. CDR3 length: 15 residues. The DNA of the CDR3 is TGCGCCAGCAGTCCAGACAGGAGCTCCTACAATGAGCAGTTCTTC. This codes for CASSPDRSSYNEQFF.

This clone was detected only once. The chain uses TRBV28 and TRBJ1-5; no reliable D call. From germline, CDR1 is MDHEN and CDR2 SYDVKM. V was trimmed by 4 bases and J by 11 bases, leaving 15 bases between them. The CDR3 totals 13 residues. The CDR3: CASSSPLLGAQHF. The CDR3 region has the DNA TGTGCCAGCAGTTCTCCCCTGCTCGGGGCCCAGCATTTT.

This clone was counted between two and nine times. In nucleotides, the CDR3 is TGCGCCAGCAGCTTGGTGGCGGGGAGGGATGAAAAACTGTTTTTT. Residues: CASSLVAGRDEKLFF. The rearrangement links TRBV5-1 to TRBJ1-4, with D hard to call. V lost 0 bases to trimming and J lost 6 bases, with 12 bases between them. The CDR3 runs 15 residues. In germline, CDR1 is SGHRS, CDR2 YFSETQ.

The chain has TRBV6-6 and TRBJ1-5; D is possibly TRBD1 (5 bases). The V gene's germline CDR1 is MNHNY and CDR2 SVGAGI (reference sequence). Deletions cut 0 bases from V and 7 bases from J, with 13 bases between. This CDR3 is built from 15 residues. This chain's CDR3 is CASSYSIRGDQPQHF. The CDR3 DNA reads TGTGCCAGCAGTTACTCGATACGGGGGGACCAGCCCCAGCATTTT.

This clone was seen once. The gene calls are TRBV27 and TRBJ2-1, with D possibly TRBD1 on 6 matching bases. Trimming pared 5 bases from V and 3 bases from J, leaving 14 bases between. The germline V gene has CDR1 MNHEY and CDR2 SMNVEV (reference sequence). The CDR3 has 15 residues. CDR3 nucleotide sequence: TGTGCCAGCAGTACCGGGACACCTAACTACAATGAGCAGTTCTTC. It codes for CASSTGTPNYNEQFF.

The rearrangement uses TRBV29-1 and TRBJ1-1, with D possibly being TRBD1 (5 bases). Germline loops: CDR1 SQVTM, CDR2 ANQGSEA. The CDR3 totals 15 residues. The V and J ends lost 4 bases and 4 bases respectively, with 19 bases between them. This chain's CDR3 is CSVGSKTGVTTEAFF. The DNA of the CDR3 is TGCAGCGTTGGGTCAAAAACGGGGGTAACCACTGAAGCTTTCTTT.

The J gene is TRBJ1-3, the V gene TRBV7-8, with 7 bases matching TRBD1. Trimming removed 3 bases from V and 7 bases from J; junction bases left unmatched: 3. From germline, CDR1 is SGHVS and CDR2 FQNEAQ. The CDR3 sequence is 13 residues long. This CDR3 is CASSLNRGNTIYF. The CDR3 DNA reads as TGTGCCAGCAGCTTGAACAGGGGCAACACCATATATTTT.

The V gene is TRBV15, the J gene TRBJ1-5; TRBD1 aligns across 7 bases. The germline gives CDR1 LNHNV, CDR2 YYDKDF (reference sequence). With 3 bases clipped from V and 3 bases from J, the junction kept 5 bases outside the gene matches. The CDR3 consists of 15 residues. This CDR3 reads CATSSMTGPNQPQHF. The CDR3 region has the DNA TGTGCCACCAGCAGCATGACAGGGCCCAATCAGCCCCAGCATTTT. The variable domain in full, with the rest retrieved from reference TRBV15 and TRBJ1-5, is DAMVIQNPRYQVTQFGKPVTLSCSQTLNHNVMYWYQQKSSQAPKLLFHYYDKDFNNEADTPDNFQSRRPNTSFCFLDIRSPGLGDTAMYLCATSSMTGPNQPQHFGDGTRLSIL.

The chain uses TRBV6-5 and TRBJ2-7; a possible D gene is TRBD2 (5 bases). Germline lookup yields CDR1 MNHEY and CDR2 SVGAGI. Trimming stripped 1 base from V and 0 bases from J, with 10 bases between. The length of the CDR3 is 15 residues. The CDR3 is CASSYYQGSSYEQYF. Written as DNA, the CDR3 is TGTGCCAGCAGTTACTATCAAGGGAGCTCCTACGAGCAGTACTTC.

The chain employs TRBV7-9 and TRBJ1-3; unclear D gene. CDR3 length: 12 amino acids. Germline V gives CDR1 SEHNR, CDR2 FQNEAQ (reference sequence). V shed 5 bases and J shed 6 bases, with 8 bases lying between them. The CDR3 region is CASSQVENTIYF. CDR3 coding DNA: TGTGCCAGCAGCCAGGTGGAAAACACCATATATTTT.

The CDR3 here is CASQAGKANEKLFF. The DNA for the CDR3 is TGTGCCAGTCAAGCAGGGAAAGCTAATGAAAAACTGTTTTTT. J is TRBJ1-4 and V is TRBV15, with D possibly being TRBD1 (5 bases). The CDR3 sequence is 14 residues long. With 10 bases removed from V and 3 bases from J, the gap between germline ends came to 15 bases. Germline V gives CDR1 LNHNV, CDR2 YYDKDF (reference sequence).

On this clone: This same CDR3 is encoded by further DNA sequences in the sample. CDR3 DNA: TGCGCCAGCAGCTTGGGACTAGCGGGACAAGAGACCCAGTACTTC. Encoded protein: CASSLGLAGQETQYF. The chain uses TRBV5-1 and TRBJ2-5, with 11 bases matching TRBD2. The ends lost 0 bases at V and 2 bases at J; junction bases unmatched: 0. Germline V gene data show CDR1 as SGHRS and CDR2 as YFSETQ. The CDR3 has 15 residues.

V and J are TRBV11-2 and TRBJ2-2; D is undetermined. V was cut by 0 bases and J by 1 base, with 6 bases left in between. Germline V gene sequence: CDR1 SGHAT, CDR2 FQNNGV. CDR3 length: 15 amino acids. This chain's CDR3 is CASSLDPGNTGELFF. CDR3 nucleotide sequence: TGTGCCAGCAGCTTAGATCCAGGGAACACCGGGGAGCTGTTTTTT.

The V and J genes are TRBV3-1 (or the pseudogene TRBV3-2) and TRBJ2-5, with D tentatively TRBD2 (6 bases). Trimming removed 1 base from V and 4 bases from J, with 13 bases in between. The CDR3 has 15 amino acids. Germline lookup yields CDR1 LGHDT and CDR2 YNNKEL (reference sequence). CDR3 nucleotide sequence: TGTGCCAGCAGCCAAGGTACGGGAGCCTTAGAGACCCAGTACTTC. Amino acids: CASSQGTGALETQYF.

The chain links TRBV11-3 to TRBJ2-2, with 10 bases aligning to TRBD2. The germline gives CDR1 SGHNT, CDR2 YENEEA. The CDR3 runs to 15 residues. V lost 6 bases to trimming and J lost 8 bases; unmatched junction nucleotides: 9. This chain's CDR3 is CASSDSGGFTGELFF. DNA for the CDR3: TGTGCCAGCAGTGATAGCGGGGGGTTCACTGGGGAGCTGTTTTTT.

To note about this clone: The same CDR3 also results from other DNA sequences found in this sample. The V call is TRBV6-5, the J call TRBJ1-2, with TRBD1 as a possible D gene (5 bases). Trimming left V 2 bases short and J 5 bases short, with 6 bases between. The CDR3 runs to 12 residues. Looked up from germline, CDR1 is MNHEY and CDR2 is SVGAGI. The CDR3 DNA reads TGTGCCAGCAGTTACCGGGGGTATGGCTACACCTTC. It is translated as CASSYRGYGYTF.

The J gene is TRBJ1-5, the V gene TRBV5-8, with a weak D call TRBD1 (5 bases). The germline gives CDR1 SGHTS, CDR2 YDEGEE. Between the trimmed V and J ends, which lost 2 bases and 3 bases, there was a span of 9 bases. The CDR3 has 14 amino acids. The chain's CDR3 is CASSFGAANQPQHF. The CDR3, as DNA: TGTGCCAGCAGCTTTGGGGCGGCCAATCAGCCCCAGCATTTT. The whole variable domain, filled in from reference TRBV5-8 and TRBJ1-5, reads EAGVTQSPTHLIKTRGQQATLRCSPISGHTSVYWYQQALGLGLQFLLWYDEGEERNRGNFPPRFSGRQFPNYSSELNVNALELEDSALYLCASSFGAANQPQHFGDGTRLSIL.